The clone carrying this T cell receptor beta chain was recorded only once. These data originate in a study of a mutant IDH1 vaccine in newly diagnosed glioma. Described time point: baseline, week 1 (first vaccination visit). Described treatment: pre-vaccination baseline after standard-of-care therapy. Those who donated had recent WHO grade 3 or 4 IDH1-mutant, ATRX-lost astrocytomas. Germline CDR1 SQVTM, CDR2 ANQGSEA. V shed 8 bases and J shed 1 base, with 14 bases lying between them. This CDR3 spans 13 amino acids. The data were produced by immunoSEQ multiplex PCR, yet TCRdb's version contains in-frame clones alone and is incomplete. This sample has about 51,000 clones, with around 80% found just once.

The rearrangement joins TRBV29-1 to TRBJ1-2; D perhaps matches TRBD1 (6 bases). The sequencing used PBMCs, collected from a glioma patient treated with radiotherapy, temozolomide or both. The sequence came from a woman aged 35 to 49 with glioma. The CDR3 here is CSIQTGLNYGYTF. For the CDR3, the DNA is TGCAGCATTCAGACAGGCCTTAACTATGGCTACACCTTC. Together with reference TRBV29-1 and TRBJ1-2, the CDR3 gives the full variable domain: SAVISQKPSRDICQRGTSLTIQCQVDSQVTMMFWYRQQPGQSLTLIATANQGSEATYESGFVIDKFPISRPNLTFSTLTVSNMSPEDSSIYLCSIQTGLNYGYTFGSGTRLTVV.